These 10 T cell receptor beta chains were sequenced from one sample in a study of regulatory T cells in long-lasting Graves disease. CDR3-region Arm-PCR and iRepertoire HTBI primers produced the TCR beta libraries. TCRdb re-derived calls from the multiplex PCR reads in MiXCR, one entry per CDR3 protein. Here the sample spans about 620,000 distinct CDR3 sequences, approximately 15% being singletons. This sample's time point: newly diagnosed GD, antithyroid drugs for less than 3 months. RNA extracted from PBMCs served as the sequencing template. The same specimen was also included in a second study, on T cells in Graves' hyperthyroidism and ophthalmopathy.

Material: peripheral blood mononuclear cells (PBMCs), obtained at new diagnosis, from a patient treated with antithyroid drugs. Receptors originate from a woman between 25 and 40 years old with Graves disease.

Concerning this clonotype itself: A much more abundant neighbour one base away suggests this may be a read error. The chain recombines TRBV7-2 with TRBJ1-5; 10 bases line up with TRBD1. The CDR3 contains 16 residues. J gave up 6 bases and V 4 bases, and 9 bases lay outside the gene matches. Germline CDR1 SGHTA, CDR2 FQGNSA. CDR3 DNA: TGTGCCAGCAGCTCCCCCGGGACAGGGGTCCCTCAGCCCCAGCATTTT. This codes for CASSSPGTGVPQPQHF.

The V and J genes are TRBV20-1 and TRBJ1-6; the D is unclear. The CDR3 totals 13 residues. V was clipped by 0 bases and J by 9 bases, with 9 bases between them. Germline CDR1 and CDR2: DFQATT and SNEGSKA (reference sequence). This chain's CDR3 is CSARDPVVSPLHF. The DNA of the CDR3 is TGCAGTGCTAGAGATCCGGTTGTTTCACCCCTCCACTTT.

This clonotype was counted many times. The CDR3 nucleotides are TGCAGTGCTAGGATTAGCGGGATGGAGGACGAGCAGTACTTC. It specifies CSARISGMEDEQYF. This chain links TRBV20-1 with TRBJ2-7; 8 nucleotides agree with TRBD2. Per germline, CDR1 DFQATT and CDR2 SNEGSKA (reference sequence). With 3 bases clipped from V and 5 bases from J, the junction kept 9 bases outside the gene matches. CDR3 length: 14 residues.

The chain is built from TRBV29-1 and TRBJ2-1, with 7 bases that match TRBD1. The J segment lost 8 bases and the V segment lost 7 bases, leaving 8 bases of the junction unmatched. Germline V lookup: CDR1 SQVTM, CDR2 ANQGSEA. This CDR3 region has 12 residues. As DNA, the CDR3 is TGCAGCGCGAACAGGGGACGGGATGAGCAGTTCTTC. This translates into CSANRGRDEQFF.

The sample holds many counts of this clonotype. The chain employs TRBV28 and TRBJ1-4; D not certain. This CDR3 contains 16 residues. Germline loops: CDR1 MDHEN, CDR2 SYDVKM. With 3 bases removed from V and 0 bases from J, the gap between germline ends came to 11 bases. The CDR3 here is CASSFFLDSTNEKLFF. The CDR3 DNA reads TGTGCCAGCAGTTTTTTCTTGGACTCAACTAATGAAAAACTGTTTTTT.

The gene calls are TRBV30 and TRBJ1-4; D unresolved. V was pared by 2 bases and J by 5 bases, with 15 bases between. The CDR3 is 15 amino acids. From germline, CDR1 is GTSNPN and CDR2 SVGIG (reference sequence). The CDR3 is CAWSNVPLGNEKLFF. The CDR3 region has the DNA TGTGCCTGGAGTAACGTCCCCCTCGGGAATGAAAAACTGTTTTTT. The variable domain in full, completed from reference TRBV30 and TRBJ1-4, reads SQTIHQWPATLVQPVGSPLSLECTVEGTSNPNLYWYRQAAGRGLQLLFYSVGIGQISSEVPQNLSASRPQDRQFILSSKKLLLSDSGFYLCAWSNVPLGNEKLFFGSGTQLSVL.

This clonotype was seen many times. The V and J genes are TRBV7-9 and TRBJ2-3; weak D call: TRBD2 (5 bases). V was shortened by 5 bases and J by 6 bases, with 18 bases between the two germline ends. This CDR3 has 15 residues. Germline CDR1 is SEHNR and CDR2 is FQNEAQ (reference sequence). Here the CDR3 DNA reads TGTGCCAGCAGCGAACCGGGGATAATGGGGGATACGCAGTATTTT. This translates into CASSEPGIMGDTQYF.

The V call is TRBV7-2, the J call TRBJ2-1; 9 bases are shared with TRBD2. This CDR3 is built from 18 residues. Trimming cost V 5 bases and J 6 bases; bases outside gene matches: 17. CDR1 SGHTA and CDR2 FQGNSA come from the germline V gene. The CDR3 DNA sequence: TGTGCCAGCAGCCGCGATCGAAGAATAGCGGGAGTTTTCAATGAGCAGTTCTTC. It yields the protein CASSRDRRIAGVFNEQFF. The full variable domain, completed using reference TRBV7-2 and TRBJ2-1, is GAGVSQSPSNKVTEKGKDVELRCDPISGHTALYWYRQSLGQGLEFLIYFQGNSAPDKSGLPSDRFSAERTGGSVSTLTIQRTQQEDSAVYLCASSRDRRIAGVFNEQFFGPGTRLTVL.

This clonotype appeared a single time. This likely reflects a read error, since a far larger clone is one base away. The chain carries TRBV2 and TRBJ2-3; TRBD1 matches 7 bases. The DNA matches TRBJ1-1 better at its end, which makes the J call doubtful. Per the germline V gene, CDR1 is SNHLY and CDR2 is FYNNEI. This CDR3 is built from 13 residues. The CDR3 region has the DNA TGTGCCAGCAGTTTTGACAGGGACATTGAAGCTTTCTTT. It yields the protein CASSFDRDIEAFF.

The sample holds a few counts of this clonotype. V usage is TRBV5-1 and J usage is TRBJ2-7, with D unclear. CDR1 and CDR2 from the germline V gene are SGHRS and YFSETQ. The CDR3 runs to 13 residues. Trimming stripped 0 bases from V and 4 bases from J, with 8 bases between. The CDR3, as DNA: TGCGCCAGCAGCTTGGGGTCTATGTACGAGCAGTACTTC. Translating gives CASSLGSMYEQYF.